The 27 T cell receptor beta chains below come from one sample, sequenced in a study of cytomegalovirus exposure and HLA in healthy donors. Primers for the PCR totalled 60 Vbeta and 13 Jbeta. Libraries were prepared by immunoSEQ multiplex PCR; TCRdb keeps only in-frame clonotypes and omits some of them. The table has about 81,000 clones, more than 60% seen once. The sequencing input was PBMCs. The receptors derive from a man aged 45-60 years in good health and CMV-seropositive.

This clone occurred once. This chain links TRBV30 with TRBJ2-4; TRBD1 is a possible D gene (5 bases). The V end was cut by 0 bases, the J end by 7 bases, with 7 bases between. The CDR3 runs to 12 residues. Germline lookup yields CDR1 GTSNPN and CDR2 SVGIG (reference sequence). The chain's CDR3 is CAWSVAGNIQYF. CDR3 in DNA: TGTGCCTGGAGTGTGGCAGGGAACATTCAGTACTTC.

This clone was seen just once. The chain carries TRBV23-1 and TRBJ2-7, with 11 nucleotides matching TRBD2. TRBV23-1 is treated as an ORF (open reading frame) with a function not yet certain. CDR3 size: 18 residues. J gave up 0 bases and V 0 bases, and 7 bases lay outside the gene matches. CDR3 in DNA: TGCGCCAGCAGTCAATCGCCGGGACTAGCGGACAGCTCCTACGAGCAGTACTTC. This sequence encodes CASSQSPGLADSSYEQYF.

V gene TRBV5-1 combines with J gene TRBJ1-1; 7 nucleotides agree with TRBD1. J lost 4 bases, V lost 2 bases, and 14 bases had no gene match. Germline V gene sequence: CDR1 SGHRS, CDR2 YFSETQ. The CDR3 is made up of 17 amino acids. CDR3: CASSFGQREAGGTEAFF. Written as DNA, the CDR3 is TGCGCCAGCAGCTTCGGACAGAGGGAGGCAGGGGGCACTGAAGCTTTCTTT. Together with reference TRBV5-1 and TRBJ1-1, the CDR3 gives the full variable domain: KAGVTQTPRYLIKTRGQQVTLSCSPISGHRSVSWYQQTPGQGLQFLFEYFSETQRNKGNFPGRFSGRQFSNSRSEMNVSTLELGDSALYLCASSFGQREAGGTEAFFGQGTRLTVV.

This sequence joins TRBV7-9 and TRBJ1-1; D is perhaps TRBD1 (5 bases). The CDR3 is made up of 14 amino acids. The ends were cut back, 7 bases at V and 7 bases at J, with 19 bases in the middle. Germline CDR1 is SEHNR and CDR2 is FQNEAQ (reference sequence). The CDR3 DNA reads as TGTGCCAGCACCGACAGCCCGACGTTGATTGAAGCTTTCTTT. Amino acid sequence: CASTDSPTLIEAFF. Using reference TRBV7-9 and TRBJ1-1 for the parts outside the CDR3, the full variable domain is DTGVSQNPRHKITKRGQNVTFRCDPISEHNRLYWYRQTLGQGPEFLTYFQNEAQLEKSRLLSDRFSAERPKGSFSTLEIQRTEQGDSAMYLCASTDSPTLIEAFFGQGTRLTVV.

The genes are TRBV21-1 and TRBJ2-7; the table's D gene call, TRBD1, was not cross checked with the DNA. TRBV21-1 is a documented pseudogene. The CDR3 extends over 14 amino acids. CDR3 residues: CASSKDVPTYEQYF. The CDR3 DNA is TGTGCCAGCAGCAAAGATGTCCCCACCTACGAGCAGTACTTC.

This rearrangement joins TRBV19 to TRBJ1-4; D uncertain. The CDR3 has 15 residues. Germline V lookup: CDR1 LNHDA, CDR2 SQIVND (reference sequence). The germline V and J ends were trimmed by 6 bases and 8 bases, with 19 bases remaining between them. In DNA, the CDR3 is TGTGCCAGTAGAATCGGGAGTGCCTCCCGGGAAAAACTGTTTTTT. Residues: CASRIGSASREKLFF.

This clone was seen only a few times. This sequence joins TRBV9 and TRBJ2-3; 8 positions match TRBD2. The CDR3 extends over 14 amino acids. Trimming cost V 10 bases and J 4 bases; bases outside gene matches: 11. CDR1 SGDLS and CDR2 YYNGEE come from the germline V gene. CDR3 bases: TGTGCCTCAGGGTTGGGACTAGGTTCAGATACGCAGTATTTT. It encodes CASGLGLGSDTQYF.

The chain joins TRBV9 to TRBJ2-5; 7 bases align to TRBD1. The J call may be in error: the DNA end matches TRBJ2-7 better. This CDR3 has 15 residues. The germline V gene has CDR1 SGDLS and CDR2 YYNGEE. The CDR3 loop reads CASSVDWDSSYEQYF. In DNA form, the CDR3 reads TGTGCCAGCAGCGTAGACTGGGACAGTTCCTACGAGCAGTACTTC.

The chain combines TRBV11-3 with TRBJ2-7; D uncertain. V lost 1 base and J 3 bases, leaving 7 bases between the germline ends. The CDR3 runs 13 residues. Germline lookup yields CDR1 SGHNT and CDR2 YENEEA. As DNA, the CDR3 is TGTGCCAGCAGCTTAGGCGGAAACTACGAGCAGTACTTC. It encodes CASSLGGNYEQYF.

The rearrangement joins TRBV6-4 to TRBJ2-1, with TRBD1 as a possible D gene (5 bases). Germline V gene data show CDR1 as MRHNA and CDR2 as SNTAGT. CDR3 length equals 15 residues. Between the trimmed V and J ends, which lost 2 bases and 6 bases, there was a span of 14 bases. CDR3 DNA: TGTGCCAGCAGTGACGTGGGGCAAGAGGCCAATGAGCAGTTCTTC. Translated, it gives CASSDVGQEANEQFF.

As to this clone: Other nucleotide sequences in the sample specify the same CDR3. V usage is TRBV7-3 and J usage is TRBJ2-3; 12 bases line up with TRBD2. The CDR3 has 16 residues. Germline CDR1 reads SGHTA; CDR2 reads FQGTGA. V shed 4 bases, J shed 0 bases, and the junction held 2 bases outside the gene matches. CDR3 sequence reads: CASSSGTSGSTDTQYF. The CDR3 nucleotides are TGTGCCAGCAGCTCTGGGACTAGCGGGAGCACAGATACGCAGTATTTT.

The CDR3 DNA reads TGTGCCTGGAGTGAGGGGCTAGCGGGAGTCACGGACATTCAGTACTTC. Translated: CAWSEGLAGVTDIQYF. The chain combines TRBV30 with TRBJ2-4; 10 bases map to TRBD2. Looked up from germline, CDR1 is GTSNPN and CDR2 is SVGIG (reference sequence). Trimming at V came to 1 base and at J to 8 bases, leaving 11 bases not matched to a gene. The CDR3 is made up of 16 amino acids.

V and J are TRBV19 and TRBJ2-7, with TRBD1 identical over 10 bases. The CDR3 length is 15 residues. Trimming cost V 6 bases and J 1 base; bases outside gene matches: 6. The V gene's germline CDR1 is LNHDA and CDR2 SQIVND (reference sequence). The DNA of the CDR3 is TGTGCCAGTAGGTCTGGACAGGGGGTTTCCTACGAGCAGTACTTC. Protein product: CASRSGQGVSYEQYF.

The J gene is TRBJ2-7, the V gene TRBV12-1; the tabulated D call, TRBD1, remains unverified against the DNA. TRBV12-1 is a pseudogene locus. This CDR3 has 13 residues. DNA for the CDR3: TGTGCCAGCAGCTTTTGGCTTGTCTACGAGCAGTACTTC. Translation gives CASSFWLVYEQYF.

This chain joins TRBV9 and TRBJ2-5; 8 nucleotides agree with TRBD1. CDR1 is SGDLS and CDR2 is YYNGEE in the germline V gene. The V gene end was trimmed by 0 bases and the J gene end by 3 bases; junction bases not matched to a gene: 1. CDR3 length equals 14 residues. The CDR3 loop reads CASSVEDREETQYF. The CDR3 region has the DNA TGTGCCAGCAGCGTAGAGGACAGGGAAGAGACCCAGTACTTC.

CDR3 coding DNA: TGTGCCAGCAGTGTACCCCTCGCGGGGCACAACGAGCAGTACTTC. This gives the protein CASSVPLAGHNEQYF. V gene TRBV25-1 combines with J gene TRBJ2-5; D perhaps matches TRBD2 (6 bases). The tail of the sequence fits TRBJ2-7 better, so the J call may be wrong. Per germline, CDR1 MGHDK and CDR2 SYGVNS. CDR3 length: 15 residues.

The CDR3 is CASRTGSRDNEQFF. For the CDR3, the DNA is TGTGCCAGCAGAACAGGGAGCCGAGACAATGAGCAGTTCTTC. The chain employs TRBV6-1 and TRBJ2-1, with a weak D call TRBD1 (6 bases). The ends were cut back, 6 bases at V and 5 bases at J, with 14 bases in the middle. Looked up from germline, CDR1 is MNHNS and CDR2 is SASEGT. CDR3 length: 14 residues.

This clone appeared a few times. CDR3 sequence reads: CASSLMVAHPIILARQFF. DNA of the CDR3: TGTGCCAGCAGTTTGATGGTAGCCCACCCTATCATCCTCGCGAGGCAGTTCTTC. The rearrangement links TRBV27 to TRBJ2-1; no clear D. This CDR3 region has 18 residues. Between the trimmed V and J ends, which lost 3 bases and 12 bases, there was a span of 30 bases. CDR1 and CDR2 (germline): MNHEY, SMNVEV (reference sequence).

This chain links TRBV27 with TRBJ2-7, with TRBD2 identical over 7 bases. Trimming cost V 4 bases and J 3 bases; bases outside gene matches: 6. The germline V gene has CDR1 MNHEY and CDR2 SMNVEV (reference sequence). The CDR3 sequence is 14 residues long. The CDR3 coding sequence is TGTGCCAGCAGTTCGTCCCGGGACTACTACGAGCAGTACTTC. Encoded protein: CASSSSRDYYEQYF.

This rearrangement joins TRBV30 to TRBJ1-5; possibly TRBD1 for D (5 bases). This CDR3 region has 13 residues. The V gene's germline CDR1 is GTSNPN and CDR2 SVGIG (reference sequence). V was clipped by 5 bases and J by 4 bases, with 12 bases between them. The CDR3 nucleotides read TGTGCCTGGGGCGGGGGAGGGAATCAGCCCCAGCATTTT. It specifies CAWGGGGNQPQHF.

This sequence joins TRBV10-3 and TRBJ1-1, with D possibly matching TRBD1 (5 bases). Germline V gene lookup returns CDR1 ENHRY and CDR2 SYGVKD. This CDR3 has 11 amino acids. Trimming cost V 4 bases and J 7 bases, with 7 bases left between them. The CDR3, as DNA: TGTGCCATCAGTGTCGGGGGTGAAGCTTTCTTT. Encoded protein: CAISVGGEAFF.

The chain uses TRBV2 and TRBJ2-7; possible D gene TRBD1, 7 bases. V gave up 10 bases and J gave up 1 base, with 14 bases separating them. Looked up from germline, CDR1 is SNHLY and CDR2 is FYNNEI. The CDR3 sequence is 13 residues long. Written as DNA, the CDR3 is TGTGCCATCGGGGCGGGACAGTCCTACGAGCAGTACTTC. Encoded protein: CAIGAGQSYEQYF.

This chain links TRBV4-3 with TRBJ2-1; D remains ambiguous. The ends were cut back, 1 base at V and 3 bases at J, with 13 bases in the middle. CDR3 size: 16 residues. CDR1 is LGHNA, CDR2 YSLEER, per germline. In DNA, the CDR3 is TGCGCCAGCAGCCAAGGGTCCAGTCTCGTCTACAATGAGCAGTTCTTC. Translation: CASSQGSSLVYNEQFF.

V gene TRBV5-1 combines with J gene TRBJ2-1; 7 nucleotides align to TRBD2. Germline V lookup: CDR1 SGHRS, CDR2 YFSETQ. With 3 bases clipped from V and 5 bases from J, the junction kept 2 bases outside the gene matches. This CDR3 spans 13 amino acids. The CDR3 region is CASSSGGDNEQFF. Here the CDR3 DNA reads TGCGCCAGCAGCTCTGGGGGGGACAATGAGCAGTTCTTC.

This chain joins TRBV19 and TRBJ1-1; D not resolved. V was clipped by 3 bases and J by 0 bases, with 11 bases between them. There are 15 residues in the CDR3. Germline loops: CDR1 LNHDA, CDR2 SQIVND (reference sequence). This CDR3 reads CASSMMAVMNTEAFF. DNA of the CDR3: TGTGCCAGTAGTATGATGGCGGTGATGAACACTGAAGCTTTCTTT.

A note on this clone: The junction shows a germline mismatch at one end, possibly a read error. The chain is built from TRBV7-9 and TRBJ2-3; 12 bases agree with TRBD2. The CDR3 is 18 residues long. Looked up from germline, CDR1 is SEHNR and CDR2 is FQNEAQ (reference sequence). The CDR3 nucleotides are TGTTCCAGCAGCTTTATAAGGTGGACTAGCGGGAATACAGATACGCAGTATTTT. As protein: CSSSFIRWTSGNTDTQYF.

The sample holds a few counts of this clone. The chain joins TRBV7-6 to TRBJ2-2; possibly TRBD1 for D (6 bases). Trimming took off 5 bases at V and 0 bases at J, with 13 bases between the two ends. CDR3 length: 16 residues. The germline gives CDR1 SGHVS, CDR2 FNYEAQ. CDR3 DNA: TGTGCCAGCAGCCCAGTAGGGGGTACGAACACCGGGGAGCTGTTTTTT. It specifies CASSPVGGTNTGELFF.